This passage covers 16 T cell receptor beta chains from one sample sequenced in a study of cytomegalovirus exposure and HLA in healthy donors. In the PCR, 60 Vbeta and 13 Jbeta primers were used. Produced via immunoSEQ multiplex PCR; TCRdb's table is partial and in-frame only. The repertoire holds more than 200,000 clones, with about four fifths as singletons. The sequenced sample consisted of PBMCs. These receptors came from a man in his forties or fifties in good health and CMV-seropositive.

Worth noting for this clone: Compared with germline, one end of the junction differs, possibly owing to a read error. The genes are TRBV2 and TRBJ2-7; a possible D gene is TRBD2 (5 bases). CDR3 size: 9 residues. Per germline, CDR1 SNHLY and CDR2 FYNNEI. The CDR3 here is CASSRETHF. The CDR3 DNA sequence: TGTGCCAGCAGTCGGGAAACCCACTTC.

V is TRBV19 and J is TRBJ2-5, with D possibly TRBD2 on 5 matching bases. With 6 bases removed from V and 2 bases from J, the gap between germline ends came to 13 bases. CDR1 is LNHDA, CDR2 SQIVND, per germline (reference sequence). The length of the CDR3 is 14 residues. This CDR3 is CASSREGPQETQYF. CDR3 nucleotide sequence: TGTGCCAGTAGCCGGGAAGGGCCTCAAGAGACCCAGTACTTC. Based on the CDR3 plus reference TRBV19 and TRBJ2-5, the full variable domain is DGGITQSPKYLFRKEGQNVTLSCEQNLNHDAMYWYRQDPGQGLRLIYYSQIVNDFQKGDIAEGYSVSREKKESFPLTVTSAQKNPTAFYLCASSREGPQETQYFGPGTRLLVL.

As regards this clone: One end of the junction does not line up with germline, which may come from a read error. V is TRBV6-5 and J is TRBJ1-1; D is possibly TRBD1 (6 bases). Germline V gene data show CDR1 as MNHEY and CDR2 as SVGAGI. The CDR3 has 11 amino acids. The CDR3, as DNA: TGTGCCAGCAGTTACGGGACACTCGAGGTCTTT. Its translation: CASSYGTLEVF.

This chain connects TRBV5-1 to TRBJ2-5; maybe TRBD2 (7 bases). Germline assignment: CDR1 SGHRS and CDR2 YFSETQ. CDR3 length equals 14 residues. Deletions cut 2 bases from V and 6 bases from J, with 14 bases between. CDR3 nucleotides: TGCGCCAGCAGCTTCACGGGGGGCGAAAAGACCCAGTACTTC. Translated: CASSFTGGEKTQYF.

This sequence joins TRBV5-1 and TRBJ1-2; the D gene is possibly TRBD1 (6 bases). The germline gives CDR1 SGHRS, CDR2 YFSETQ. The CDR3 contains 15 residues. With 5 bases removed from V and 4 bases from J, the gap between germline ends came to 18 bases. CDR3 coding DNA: TGCGCCAGCAGAGAAGGGGGAGACTTTACCTATGGCTACACCTTC. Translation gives CASREGGDFTYGYTF.

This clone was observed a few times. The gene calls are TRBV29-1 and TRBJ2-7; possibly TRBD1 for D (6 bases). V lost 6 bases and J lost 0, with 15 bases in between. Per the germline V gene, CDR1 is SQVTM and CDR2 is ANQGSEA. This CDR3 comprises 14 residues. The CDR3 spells CSVDRQESSYEQYV. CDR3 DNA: TGCAGCGTGGACCGACAGGAAAGCTCCTACGAGCAGTACGTC.

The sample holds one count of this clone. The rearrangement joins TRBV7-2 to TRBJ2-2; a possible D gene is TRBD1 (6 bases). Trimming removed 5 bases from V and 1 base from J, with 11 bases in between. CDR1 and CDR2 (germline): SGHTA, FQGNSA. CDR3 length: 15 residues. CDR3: CASSPRQVNTGELFF. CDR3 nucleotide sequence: TGTGCCAGCAGCCCTCGACAGGTGAACACCGGGGAGCTGTTTTTT. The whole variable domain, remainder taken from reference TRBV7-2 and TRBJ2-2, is GAGVSQSPSNKVTEKGKDVELRCDPISGHTALYWYRQSLGQGLEFLIYFQGNSAPDKSGLPSDRFSAERTGGSVSTLTIQRTQQEDSAVYLCASSPRQVNTGELFFGEGSRLTVL.

The CDR3 is CASSLNGGTDTQYF. The CDR3 coding sequence is TGTGCCAGCAGCCTCAATGGGGGGACGGATACGCAGTATTTT. The chain joins TRBV6-4 to TRBJ2-3; D might be TRBD2 (6 bases). V shed 6 bases and J shed 6 bases, with 16 bases lying between them. Germline V gene sequence: CDR1 MRHNA, CDR2 SNTAGT. This CDR3 spans 14 amino acids.

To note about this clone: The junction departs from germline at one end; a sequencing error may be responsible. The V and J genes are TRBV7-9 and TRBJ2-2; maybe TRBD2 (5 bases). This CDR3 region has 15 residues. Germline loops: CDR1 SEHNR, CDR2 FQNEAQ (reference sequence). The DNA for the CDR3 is TGTTCCAGCAGCTTAGTTTCGGGGTACACCGGGGAGCTGTTTTTT. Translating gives CSSSLVSGYTGELFF. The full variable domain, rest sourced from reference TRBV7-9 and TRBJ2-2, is DTGVSQNPRHKITKRGQNVTFRCDPISEHNRLYWYRQTLGQGPEFLTYFQNEAQLEKSRLLSDRFSAERPKGSFSTLEIQRTEQGDSAMYLCSSSLVSGYTGELFFGEGSRLTVL.

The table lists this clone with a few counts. The CDR3 nucleotides read TGTGCCAGCATTTTAGCGGGAGGGTCCTACAATGAGCAGTTCTTC. Translated: CASILAGGSYNEQFF. The rearrangement uses TRBV6-1 and TRBJ2-1; 11 bases match TRBD2. The J segment lost 1 base and the V segment lost 7 bases, leaving 3 bases of the junction unmatched. CDR3 length equals 15 residues. Germline CDR1 MNHNS, CDR2 SASEGT.

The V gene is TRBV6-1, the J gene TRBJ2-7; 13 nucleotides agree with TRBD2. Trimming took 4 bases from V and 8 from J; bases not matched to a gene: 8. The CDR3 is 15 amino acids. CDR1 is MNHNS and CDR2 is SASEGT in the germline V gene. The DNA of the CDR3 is TGTGCCAGCAGTGCCACTAGCGGGAGGGCCGGCAAGCAGTACGTC. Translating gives CASSATSGRAGKQYV.

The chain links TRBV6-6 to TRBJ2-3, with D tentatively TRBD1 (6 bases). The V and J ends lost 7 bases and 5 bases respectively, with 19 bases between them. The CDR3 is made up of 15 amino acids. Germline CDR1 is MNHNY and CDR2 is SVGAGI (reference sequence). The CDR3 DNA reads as TGTGCCAGCACCCCAACAGGGACCAAGGTAGATACGCAGTATTTT. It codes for CASTPTGTKVDTQYF.

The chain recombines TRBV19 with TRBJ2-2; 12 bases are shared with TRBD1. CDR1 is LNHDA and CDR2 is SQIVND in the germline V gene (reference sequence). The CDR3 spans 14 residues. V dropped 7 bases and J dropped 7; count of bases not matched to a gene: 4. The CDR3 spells CASMGQGAVGELFF. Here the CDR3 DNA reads TGTGCCAGTATGGGACAGGGGGCGGTCGGGGAGCTGTTTTTT.

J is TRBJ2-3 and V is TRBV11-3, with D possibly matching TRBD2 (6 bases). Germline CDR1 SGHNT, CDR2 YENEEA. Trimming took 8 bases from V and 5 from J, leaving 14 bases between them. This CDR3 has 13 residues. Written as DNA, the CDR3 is TGTGCCAGCGTACCGCCAGCGGGAGATACGCAGTATTTT. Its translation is CASVPPAGDTQYF.

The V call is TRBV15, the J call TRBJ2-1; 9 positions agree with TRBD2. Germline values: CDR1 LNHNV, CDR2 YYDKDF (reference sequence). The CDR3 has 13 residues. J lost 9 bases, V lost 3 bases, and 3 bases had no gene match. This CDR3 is CATSRRGGTEQFF. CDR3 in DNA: TGTGCCACCAGCAGGCGGGGGGGTACTGAGCAGTTCTTC.

The CDR3 region is CASSSQRVGEQFF. CDR3 DNA sequence: TGTGCCAGCAGTTCTCAGAGGGTTGGTGAGCAGTTCTTC. V usage is TRBV11-3 and J usage is TRBJ2-1, with D maybe TRBD2 (5 bases). From germline, CDR1 is SGHNT and CDR2 YENEEA. The CDR3 totals 13 residues. Trimming left V 6 bases short and J 9 bases short, with 15 bases between.